This T cell receptor beta chain emerged from a study of regulatory T cells in long-lasting Graves disease. Germline CDR1 is LGHDT and CDR2 is YNNKEL (reference sequence). Trimming took 0 bases from V and 2 from J; bases not matched to a gene: 0. The CDR3 is 14 residues long. In this sample, this clonotype turned up many times. Time point meaning: newly diagnosed GD, antithyroid drugs for less than 3 months. PBMCs provided the RNA from which the TCR library was made. Construction of the TCR beta libraries employed iRepertoire HTBI primers in conjunction with Arm-PCR of CDR3 regions. One entry per CDR3 protein, called by TCRdb with MiXCR from the multiplex PCR reads. The repertoire includes 550,000 to 600,000 distinct CDR3 sequences, roughly a sixth of them detected once, and 9.5% to 15% sits in the top ten. This sample also appeared in a second study, on T cells in Graves' hyperthyroidism and ophthalmopathy.

This sequence originates from a man aged 18 to 30 with Graves disease. Material: peripheral blood mononuclear cells (PBMCs), obtained at new diagnosis, from a patient treated with antithyroid drugs. The rearrangement links TRBV3-1 to TRBJ1-2; 7 bases agree with TRBD1. The CDR3 loop reads CASSQETGNYGYTF. CDR3 DNA: TGTGCCAGCAGCCAAGAGACAGGGAACTATGGCTACACCTTC.